This entry lists 17 T cell receptor beta chains sequenced from one sample in a study of somatic mutations in cytotoxic T cells in rheumatoid arthritis. The assay was immunoSEQ multiplex PCR, and TCRdb's table has in-frame clones only and misses some. In the table there are about 19,000 clones, approximately 80% of which are singletons. What was sequenced was CD8+ T cells sorted from blood. These receptor sequences come from an adult with rheumatoid arthritis.

The chain combines TRBV27 with TRBJ2-1; 9 nucleotides line up with TRBD2. Trimming at V came to 5 bases and at J to 6 bases, leaving 8 bases not matched to a gene. The V gene's germline CDR1 is MNHEY and CDR2 SMNVEV (reference sequence). The CDR3 sequence is 15 residues long. CDR3 residues: CASSETSGGGNEQFF. In DNA, the CDR3 is TGTGCCAGCAGTGAGACTAGCGGAGGTGGCAATGAGCAGTTCTTC.

The rearrangement links TRBV6-5 to TRBJ2-2; the D call may be TRBD1 or TRBD2 (6 bases each). The CDR3 contains 16 residues. With 2 bases removed from V and 0 bases from J, the gap between germline ends came to 10 bases. From germline, CDR1 is MNHEY and CDR2 SVGAGI. CDR3 DNA: TGTGCCAGCAGTTACCGGGGGCTAGCGAACACCGGGGAGCTGTTTTTT. It translates to CASSYRGLANTGELFF.

The V and J genes are TRBV27 and TRBJ2-7; TRBD2 matches at 7 bases. CDR1 and CDR2 (germline): MNHEY, SMNVEV (reference sequence). The CDR3 consists of 14 residues. The V and J ends lost 2 bases and 2 bases, in that order; junction bases with no gene match: 3. Written as DNA, the CDR3 is TGTGCCAGCAGTTTACGCGGGGGAACCTACGAGCAGTACTTC. It is translated as CASSLRGGTYEQYF.

V usage is TRBV27 and J usage is TRBJ1-5, with D possibly being TRBD1 (6 bases). CDR1 is MNHEY, CDR2 SMNVEV, per germline (reference sequence). There are 15 residues in the CDR3. Trimming removed 4 bases from V and 0 bases from J, with 10 bases in between. CDR3: CASSSGTLSNQPQHF. The CDR3 DNA reads as TGTGCCAGCAGTTCCGGGACACTTAGCAATCAGCCCCAGCATTTT.

The V gene is TRBV7-6, the J gene TRBJ2-5; D uncertain. The CDR3 runs 14 residues. Between the trimmed V and J ends, which lost 1 base and 2 bases, there was a span of 8 bases. CDR1 and CDR2 from the germline V gene are SGHVS and FNYEAQ. CDR3 sequence: CASSLGDSQETQYF. The CDR3 DNA reads TGTGCCAGCAGCTTAGGAGACTCTCAAGAGACCCAGTACTTC.

In the case of this clone: The sample contains more than one DNA sequence encoding this CDR3. This sequence joins TRBV27 and TRBJ2-7, with D hard to call. CDR1 is MNHEY, CDR2 SMNVEV, per germline (reference sequence). This CDR3 has 11 amino acids. Trimming shortened V by 3 bases and J by 6 bases, and 6 bases separated the two germline ends. The chain's CDR3 is CASSFGGEQYF. The DNA of the CDR3 is TGTGCCAGCAGTTTCGGTGGCGAGCAGTACTTC.

The gene calls are TRBV7-9 and TRBJ2-7, with 8 positions matching TRBD2. This CDR3 contains 15 residues. Looked up from germline, CDR1 is SEHNR and CDR2 is FQNEAQ (reference sequence). V was pared by 1 base and J by 7 bases, with 9 bases of the junction left unmatched. CDR3 loop: CASSLDHVGRGEQYF. The CDR3 DNA reads TGTGCCAGCAGCTTAGATCACGTCGGGAGGGGGGAGCAGTACTTC. Variable domain in full (rest from reference TRBV7-9 and TRBJ2-7): DTGVSQNPRHKITKRGQNVTFRCDPISEHNRLYWYRQTLGQGPEFLTYFQNEAQLEKSRLLSDRFSAERPKGSFSTLEIQRTEQGDSAMYLCASSLDHVGRGEQYFGPGTRLTVT.

The chain is built from TRBV4-1 and TRBJ2-6; D is possibly TRBD1 (6 bases). Trimming took off 3 bases at V and 4 bases at J, with 13 bases between the two ends. The CDR3 extends over 16 amino acids. In germline, CDR1 is MGHRA, CDR2 YSYEKL. Here the CDR3 DNA reads TGCGCCAGCAGCCATACCCCAGGGGAAGGGGCCAACGTCCTGACTTTC. Encoded protein: CASSHTPGEGANVLTF.

This clone came up once. The V gene is TRBV13, the J gene TRBJ1-2, with D possibly matching TRBD1 (5 bases). CDR3 size: 11 residues. The germline gives CDR1 PRHDT, CDR2 FYEKMQ (reference sequence). V lost 3 bases to trimming and J lost 6 bases, with 5 bases between them. The CDR3 DNA follows: TGTGCCAGCAGCTTCAGGGATGGCTACACCTTC. This translates into CASSFRDGYTF.

The chain links TRBV5-8 to TRBJ1-5; D is possibly TRBD1 (5 bases). Germline CDR1 and CDR2: SGHTS and YDEGEE. Trimming shortened V by 2 bases and J by 0 bases, and 9 bases separated the two germline ends. This CDR3 region has 15 residues. The CDR3 is CASSFRDPSNQPQHF. DNA of the CDR3: TGTGCCAGCAGCTTTCGGGACCCTAGCAATCAGCCCCAGCATTTT.

The chain employs TRBV4-3 and TRBJ2-2; 7 nucleotides line up with TRBD2. The length of the CDR3 is 14 residues. Germline values: CDR1 LGHNA, CDR2 YSLEER. The junction had 2 bases not matched to a gene; V was cut back by 1 base and J by 6 bases. The CDR3 DNA reads as TGCGCCAGCAGCCAAGCGGGGGGAGCCGGGGAGCTGTTTTTT. It encodes CASSQAGGAGELFF.

The chain uses TRBV9 and TRBJ2-2; D ambiguous. The CDR3 is 14 amino acids. The germline V and J ends were trimmed by 0 bases and 3 bases, with 6 bases remaining between them. Germline assignment: CDR1 SGDLS and CDR2 YYNGEE. CDR3 loop: CASSVVADTGELFF. The DNA of the CDR3 is TGTGCCAGCAGCGTAGTGGCTGACACCGGGGAGCTGTTTTTT.

This clone was found once. The V call is TRBV9, the J call TRBJ2-3; 9 bases fit TRBD2. From germline, CDR1 is SGDLS and CDR2 YYNGEE. With 4 bases clipped from V and 5 bases from J, the junction kept 17 bases outside the gene matches. The CDR3 has 18 residues. The DNA of the CDR3 is TGTGCCAGCAGCCCTCCCTTGAGGCGGGAGGGCTGGGAAGATACGCAGTATTTT. It encodes CASSPPLRREGWEDTQYF. The complete variable domain, with remaining parts taken from reference TRBV9 and TRBJ2-3, reads DSGVTQTPKHLITATGQRVTLRCSPRSGDLSVYWYQQSLDQGLQFLIQYYNGEERAKGNILERFSAQQFPDLHSELNLSSLELGDSALYFCASSPPLRREGWEDTQYFGPGTRLTVL.

The J gene is TRBJ2-7, the V gene TRBV29-1; 10 nucleotides line up with TRBD2. Germline V gives CDR1 SQVTM, CDR2 ANQGSEA. Germline trimming cut 1 base from V and 3 bases from J; bases unmatched to any gene: 6. CDR3 size: 15 residues. CDR3 region: CSVEGRTSGDYEQYF. CDR3 coding DNA: TGCAGCGTTGAAGGCAGGACTAGCGGAGACTACGAGCAGTACTTC.

This sequence joins TRBV7-8 and TRBJ2-5; D might be TRBD1 or TRBD2, each matching 5 bases. The V gene's germline CDR1 is SGHVS and CDR2 FQNEAQ. The germline V and J ends were trimmed by 5 bases and 3 bases, with 19 bases remaining between them. The CDR3 is made up of 16 amino acids. CDR3 amino acids: CASSNPVGRVEETQYF. The CDR3 DNA is TGTGCCAGCAGCAACCCGGTGGGGCGGGTGGAAGAGACCCAGTACTTC.

The J gene is TRBJ2-5, the V gene TRBV4-1, with D perhaps being TRBD1 or TRBD2 (5 bases each). The germline V gene has CDR1 MGHRA and CDR2 YSYEKL. This CDR3 has 16 residues. The V and J ends lost 1 base and 3 bases respectively, with 15 bases between them. The chain's CDR3 is CASSQVITGAEETQYF. The CDR3 DNA follows: TGCGCCAGCAGCCAAGTGATTACCGGGGCAGAAGAGACCCAGTACTTC.

CDR3 in amino acids: CATTGLGSPYNEQFF. CDR3 nucleotides: TGTGCCACAACCGGCTTAGGTAGCCCCTACAATGAGCAGTTCTTC. The genes are TRBV6-6 and TRBJ2-1; unclear D gene. The CDR3 is 15 amino acids. The V gene's germline CDR1 is MNHNY and CDR2 SVGAGI (reference sequence). Trimming took off 10 bases at V and 2 bases at J, with 18 bases between the two ends.